A single sample is the source of the 32 T cell receptor beta chains below, sequenced in a study of T cell responses to AZD1222 COVID-19 vaccine. Method: immunoSEQ multiplex PCR; TCRdb's copy keeps in-frame clones and lacks some. This sample has about 120,000 clones, with around 90% found just once. The sequences come from peripheral blood, collected on day 0 of AZD1222 vaccination. The receptors derive from an adult in good health.

The chain uses TRBV28 and TRBJ1-4; D uncertain. V was trimmed by 7 bases and J by 6 bases, leaving 15 bases between them. The CDR3 extends over 14 amino acids. From germline, CDR1 is MDHEN and CDR2 SYDVKM. The CDR3 nucleotides are TGTGCCAGCACCCCGGGCATTTTCGATGAAAAACTGTTTTTT. Its protein product is CASTPGIFDEKLFF. Variable domain in full (rest from reference TRBV28 and TRBJ1-4): DVKVTQSSRYLVKRTGEKVFLECVQDMDHENMFWYRQDPGLGLRLIYFSYDVKMKEKGDIPEGYSVSREKKERFSLILESASTNQTSMYLCASTPGIFDEKLFFGSGTQLSVL.

The chain couples TRBV12-3 or TRBV12-4 to TRBJ1-4; 8 bases line up with TRBD1. The CDR3 length is 13 residues. The V segment lost 6 bases and the J segment 8 bases; nucleotides outside the gene matches: 5. The CDR3 reads CASSSRQGEKLFF. In DNA, the CDR3 is TGTGCCAGCAGCTCACGACAGGGGGAAAAACTGTTTTTT.

In this sample, this clone turned up a few times. The chain links TRBV19 to TRBJ1-1; D is undetermined. V lost 7 bases, J lost 4 bases, and 13 bases lay in between. Germline CDR1 is LNHDA and CDR2 is SQIVND (reference sequence). This CDR3 comprises 13 residues. The CDR3 protein is CASNDGWSTEAFF. CDR3 sequence (DNA): TGTGCCAGTAACGATGGGTGGAGCACTGAAGCTTTCTTT.

CDR3 residues: CASSRTGDSSYEQYF. Written as DNA, the CDR3 is TGTGCCAGCAGTCGGACAGGAGACAGCTCCTACGAGCAGTACTTC. The rearrangement uses TRBV6-5 and TRBJ2-7; 7 bases are a match to TRBD1. Looked up from germline, CDR1 is MNHEY and CDR2 is SVGAGI. Germline trimming cut 5 bases from V and 0 bases from J; bases unmatched to any gene: 7. The CDR3 extends over 15 amino acids.

The rearrangement links TRBV28 to TRBJ2-7; no definite D call. CDR3 length: 12 amino acids. The germline V gene encodes CDR1 MDHEN and CDR2 SYDVKM. Trimming removed 5 bases from V and 3 bases from J, with 8 bases in between. The CDR3: CASSTRIYEQYF. The CDR3 DNA reads TGTGCCAGCAGTACCCGGATCTACGAGCAGTACTTC.

This clone appeared a single time. V gene TRBV24-1 combines with J gene TRBJ2-3; 7 nucleotides align to TRBD1. The junction had 9 bases not matched to a gene; V was cut back by 4 bases and J by 3 bases. The CDR3 runs 16 residues. In germline, CDR1 is KGHDR, CDR2 SFDVKD. This chain's CDR3 is CATSDQTGPFTDTQYF. The CDR3 DNA sequence: TGTGCCACCAGTGACCAGACAGGGCCCTTTACAGATACGCAGTATTTT.

For the CDR3, the DNA is TGTGCCTGGACCGTGGGCACTAACTATGGCTACACCTTC. Amino acids: CAWTVGTNYGYTF. The chain combines TRBV30 with TRBJ1-2; no definite D call. The CDR3 spans 13 residues. Germline V gives CDR1 GTSNPN, CDR2 SVGIG (reference sequence). Deletions cut 4 bases from V and 0 bases from J, with 9 bases between.

The chain is built from TRBV14 and TRBJ2-7, with D unclear. Germline V gene sequence: CDR1 SGHDN, CDR2 FVKESK. V dropped 5 bases and J dropped 7 bases, with 15 bases sitting between them. The CDR3 extends over 13 amino acids. CDR3 amino acids: CASSFDPFSEQYF. CDR3 bases: TGTGCCAGCAGCTTTGACCCCTTTTCTGAGCAGTACTTC.

The J gene is TRBJ2-5, the V gene TRBV7-2; the match to TRBD1 covers 9 bases. CDR1 is SGHTA, CDR2 FQGNSA, per germline. The CDR3 totals 15 residues. The trim removed 1 base at V and 4 bases at J, leaving 4 bases unmatched. CDR3: CASSLEGQGLETQYF. CDR3 DNA sequence: TGTGCCAGCAGCTTAGAAGGACAGGGGTTAGAGACCCAGTACTTC.

V is TRBV28 and J is TRBJ1-2; no firm D call. The length of the CDR3 is 13 residues. CDR1 is MDHEN and CDR2 is SYDVKM in the germline V gene. With 1 base removed from V and 5 bases from J, the gap between germline ends came to 8 bases. Here the CDR3 reads CASSLLSGYGYTF. CDR3 bases: TGTGCCAGCAGTTTATTGTCCGGGTATGGCTACACCTTC.

As concerns this clone: Other nucleotide sequences from this sample produce the same CDR3. V and J are TRBV30 and TRBJ1-2; no reliable D call. Germline V lookup: CDR1 GTSNPN, CDR2 SVGIG (reference sequence). V was cut by 3 bases and J by 8 bases, with 16 bases left in between. CDR3 length: 13 amino acids. The CDR3 here is CAWSPGGSVGYTF. The CDR3, as DNA: TGTGCCTGGAGCCCAGGAGGATCCGTGGGCTACACCTTC.

This chain's CDR3 is CASRGPRGPQHF. In DNA form, the CDR3 reads TGCGCCAGCCGGGGTCCCCGGGGACCCCAGCATTTT. V and J are TRBV5-1 and TRBJ1-5; D is unresolved. Germline V CDR1 and CDR2: SGHRS, YFSETQ. The CDR3 runs to 12 residues. V was cut by 7 bases and J by 10 bases, with 15 bases left in between.

The chain combines TRBV30 with TRBJ1-5, with 7 bases matching TRBD1. The V gene end was trimmed by 1 base and the J gene end by 7 bases; junction bases not matched to a gene: 4. The germline CDR1 and CDR2 sequences are GTSNPN and SVGIG (reference sequence). The CDR3 runs to 13 residues. CDR3 sequence: CAWSGQGEQPQHF. The CDR3 coding sequence is TGTGCCTGGAGTGGACAGGGCGAGCAGCCCCAGCATTTT.

The chain is built from TRBV6-5 and TRBJ2-1; TRBD2 matches 7 bases. CDR3 size: 13 residues. V dropped 11 bases and J dropped 6; count of bases not matched to a gene: 10. Looked up from germline, CDR1 is MNHEY and CDR2 is SVGAGI. CDR3: CASRTSNFNEQFF. The CDR3 nucleotides are TGTGCCTCCCGGACTAGTAACTTCAATGAGCAGTTCTTC.

This clone was found once. The chain uses TRBV10-1 and TRBJ2-5; D not resolved. CDR3 length: 12 amino acids. V was pared by 1 base and J by 1 base, with 1 base between. The germline V gene encodes CDR1 WNHNN and CDR2 SYGVQD (reference sequence). CDR3 residues: CASSEFQETQYF. The CDR3 DNA follows: TGCGCCAGCAGTGAGTTCCAAGAGACCCAGTACTTC.

The J gene is TRBJ1-2, the V gene TRBV27, with D possibly being TRBD1 (6 bases). Trimming took off 6 bases at V and 0 bases at J, with 14 bases between the two ends. This CDR3 is built from 15 residues. Looked up from germline, CDR1 is MNHEY and CDR2 is SMNVEV (reference sequence). The chain's CDR3 is CASRPTGATNYGYTF. The CDR3 DNA is TGTGCCAGCAGGCCCACGGGGGCAACTAACTATGGCTACACCTTC.

CDR3 residues: CASTLLGPEKLFF. CDR3 DNA sequence: TGTGCCAGCACCCTATTAGGACCTGAGAAGCTGTTTTTT. The chain uses TRBV7-9 and TRBJ2-2; no firm D call. Germline loops: CDR1 SEHNR, CDR2 FQNEAQ (reference sequence). Trimming cost V 7 bases and J 12 bases, with 18 bases left between them. This CDR3 has 13 residues. The entire variable domain, with the rest obtained from reference TRBV7-9 and TRBJ2-2, is as follows: DTGVSQNPRHKITKRGQNVTFRCDPISEHNRLYWYRQTLGQGPEFLTYFQNEAQLEKSRLLSDRFSAERPKGSFSTLEIQRTEQGDSAMYLCASTLLGPEKLFFGEGSRLTVL.

This clone was seen only once. The genes are TRBV2 and TRBJ1-2; D not resolved. Per the germline V gene, CDR1 is SNHLY and CDR2 is FYNNEI. The CDR3 is made up of 11 amino acids. Trimming pared 9 bases from V and 2 bases from J, leaving 7 bases between. The CDR3 loop is CARNSNYGYTF. The CDR3 DNA reads as TGTGCCAGGAATTCAAACTATGGCTACACCTTC.

The gene calls are TRBV3-1 (or the pseudogene TRBV3-2) and TRBJ2-7, with D tentatively TRBD1 or TRBD2 (6 bases each). Deletions cut 1 base from V and 12 bases from J, with 10 bases between. This CDR3 region has 11 residues. The germline V gene has CDR1 LGHDT and CDR2 YNNKEL (reference sequence). The chain's CDR3 is CASSQAGALYF. The CDR3 DNA is TGTGCCAGCAGCCAAGCGGGGGCTTTGTACTTC.

V and J are TRBV6-5 and TRBJ2-7, with D perhaps matching TRBD1 or TRBD2 (5 bases each). Germline CDR1 and CDR2: MNHEY and SVGAGI. This CDR3 has 13 residues. Trimming removed 8 bases at V and 2 bases at J, with 13 bases between. CDR3: CASVVGEAYEQYF. Written as DNA, the CDR3 is TGTGCCAGCGTTGTGGGGGAAGCCTACGAGCAGTACTTC.

This clone appeared a single time. The chain links TRBV7-2 to TRBJ1-6; D gene unclear. Looked up from germline, CDR1 is SGHTA and CDR2 is FQGNSA. V shed 1 base and J shed 9 bases, with 13 bases lying between them. CDR3 size: 15 residues. Here the CDR3 reads CASSLDQAGTSPLHF. CDR3 in DNA: TGTGCCAGCAGCTTAGATCAAGCAGGAACTTCACCCCTCCACTTT.

The chain has TRBV5-1 and TRBJ1-1; D call uncertain. Per the germline V gene, CDR1 is SGHRS and CDR2 is YFSETQ. The V end lost 0 bases, the J end lost 4 bases, and 10 bases lay between the germline ends. The CDR3 consists of 14 residues. Here the CDR3 DNA reads TGCGCCAGCAGCTTGGAGGTCCAGTCCACTGAAGCTTTCTTT. This encodes CASSLEVQSTEAFF.

The chain carries TRBV7-2 and TRBJ2-5; D is undetermined. V lost 5 bases, J lost 4 bases, and 17 bases lay in between. The CDR3 runs to 15 residues. Germline CDR1 and CDR2: SGHTA and FQGNSA. The CDR3 loop reads CASSLYRLGGETQYF. CDR3 sequence (DNA): TGTGCCAGCAGCCTCTACCGACTCGGTGGAGAGACCCAGTACTTC.

The chain recombines TRBV5-8 with TRBJ2-7, with 11 bases lining up with TRBD2. Germline loops: CDR1 SGHTS, CDR2 YDEGEE. There are 15 residues in the CDR3. Germline trimming cut 5 bases from V and 3 bases from J; bases unmatched to any gene: 7. The CDR3 here is CASRPTSGGRYEQYF. The CDR3 DNA reads as TGTGCCAGCAGGCCTACTAGCGGGGGCCGCTACGAGCAGTACTTC.

This clone is classed as medium-sized. This chain joins TRBV19 and TRBJ2-6; 7 bases match TRBD1. The CDR3 length is 16 residues. The V and J ends lost 7 bases and 0 bases, in that order; junction bases with no gene match: 6. Germline assignment: CDR1 LNHDA and CDR2 SQIVND (reference sequence). CDR3 amino acids: CASTSGGSSGANVLTF. CDR3 in DNA: TGTGCCAGTACCTCAGGGGGTAGCTCTGGGGCCAACGTCCTGACTTTC.

The V and J genes are TRBV28 and TRBJ1-2; 10 positions agree with TRBD1. The CDR3 contains 16 residues. The germline V gene encodes CDR1 MDHEN and CDR2 SYDVKM. V lost 7 bases to trimming and J lost 5 bases; unmatched junction nucleotides: 13. CDR3 nucleotides: TGTGCCAGCATCTCTGGCCGGACAGGGGGTATTTATGGCTACACCTTC. Translation: CASISGRTGGIYGYTF.

This sequence joins TRBV27 and TRBJ2-7; 10 nucleotides line up with TRBD1. Looked up from germline, CDR1 is MNHEY and CDR2 is SMNVEV (reference sequence). The CDR3 is 14 residues long. With V trimmed by 4 bases and J by 7 bases, 7 bases remained unmatched. The CDR3 is CASSWGQGKEEQYF. As DNA, the CDR3 is TGTGCCAGCAGTTGGGGACAGGGGAAAGAAGAGCAGTACTTC.

The V gene is TRBV30, the J gene TRBJ2-3; D perhaps matches TRBD1 (5 bases). The CDR3 covers 15 residues. Trimming took 5 bases from V and 1 from J, leaving 16 bases between them. The V gene's germline CDR1 is GTSNPN and CDR2 SVGIG (reference sequence). The CDR3 DNA sequence: TGTGCCTGGGACCCAGGGCCCTCCGGCACAGATACGCAGTATTTT. It encodes CAWDPGPSGTDTQYF.

The V and J genes are TRBV6-5 and TRBJ1-4; D is possibly TRBD1 (6 bases). In germline, CDR1 is MNHEY, CDR2 SVGAGI. Trimming stripped 6 bases from V and 0 bases from J, with 11 bases between. The CDR3 consists of 15 residues. This CDR3 reads CASSLDRSTNEKLFF. CDR3 DNA: TGTGCCAGCAGCCTGGACAGATCAACTAATGAAAAACTGTTTTTT.

This chain connects TRBV3-1 (or the pseudogene TRBV3-2) to TRBJ1-4; D might be TRBD1 (5 bases). V was clipped by 4 bases and J by 0 bases, with 9 bases between them. Germline V CDR1 and CDR2: LGHDT, YNNKEL (reference sequence). The CDR3 is 15 residues long. The CDR3 nucleotides are TGTGCCAGCAGCCCCCAGGGCGCAACTAATGAAAAACTGTTTTTT. This encodes CASSPQGATNEKLFF.

The chain has TRBV7-6 and TRBJ1-6, with 9 nucleotides matching TRBD1. The CDR3 runs 15 residues. The J segment lost 7 bases and the V segment lost 5 bases, leaving 6 bases of the junction unmatched. In germline, CDR1 is SGHVS, CDR2 FNYEAQ. For the CDR3, the DNA is TGTGCCAGCAGCCCCGGGACAGGGCGGAATTCACCCCTCCACTTT. As protein: CASSPGTGRNSPLHF.

The J gene is TRBJ1-1, the V gene TRBV29-1; tentative D call: TRBD1 (6 bases). With 1 base removed from V and 4 bases from J, the gap between germline ends came to 10 bases. Germline CDR1 SQVTM, CDR2 ANQGSEA. This CDR3 comprises 13 residues. The CDR3 spells CSVEGGPVTEAFF. The CDR3, as DNA: TGCAGCGTTGAAGGGGGGCCGGTCACTGAAGCTTTCTTT.